Listed below are T cell receptor beta chains from one sample, sequenced in a study of blood T cell repertoires in COVID-19. Using immunoSEQ multiplex PCR, the repertoire was profiled, and TCRdb retains in-frame clones only, with some absent. The sample has over 200,000 clones; 70% to 90% are singletons. Sequencing used peripheral blood. The source is a woman between 18 and 29 years old who had recovered from COVID-19. Both conserved end residues are part of each CDR3. The D gene is left open where the match is weak. Size values are once, few and many counts, or a class for expanded clones, and some rows have none.

TGCGCCAGCAGCAAAGGGACAGGCTACGAGCAGTACTTC | CASSKGTGYEQYF | TRBJ2-7 | . | TRBD1 | TRBV4-3
TGTGCCAGCAGCTCCATGGGCGCGGGCGCCCTCCAAGAGACCCAGTACTTC | CASSSMGAGALQETQYF | TRBJ2-5 | . | . | TRBV7-2
TGTGCCTGGAGTAGGAGCACCGGGGAGCTGTTTTTT | CAWSRSTGELFF | TRBJ2-2 | . | . | TRBV30
TGTGCAACACAGGGGGCAATGGTCAATGAGCAGTTCTTC | CATQGAMVNEQFF | TRBJ2-1 | . | TRBD1 | TRBV13
TGTGCCAGCAGCTTGGGACAAAGCCGGACTGAAGCTTTCTTT | CASSLGQSRTEAFF | TRBJ1-1 | once | . | TRBV11-2
TGCGCCAGCAGCCTCCCTACGGGACTAGCGGGAGGCCTTGATGAGCAGTTCTTC | CASSLPTGLAGGLDEQFF | TRBJ2-1 | . | TRBD2 | TRBV5-1
TGTGCCAGCAGCCCGGGGACTCTCGCCTACGAGCAGTACTTC | CASSPGTLAYEQYF | TRBJ2-7 | few | . | TRBV5-4
TGTGCCAGCAGCCAAGGACAGGTCGGTCAGCCCCAGCATTTT | CASSQGQVGQPQHF | TRBJ1-5 | . | TRBD1 | TRBV5-8
TGTGCCAGCAGCTTAGAGCGGGAGCCAGATACGCAGTATTTT | CASSLEREPDTQYF | TRBJ2-3 | . | TRBD2 | TRBV13
TGTGCCAGTAGTATTGGTAATCCGGGACAGCCTTATGGCTACACCTTC | CASSIGNPGQPYGYTF | TRBJ1-2 | . | TRBD1 | TRBV19
TGTGCCAGTAGTCCCGGGACAGTTCTGGGCGAGCAGTACTTC | CASSPGTVLGEQYF | TRBJ2-7 | few | TRBD1 | TRBV19
TGTGCCAGCAGCGGCTACACTAGCATCACGGGAGAGCAGTACTTC | CASSGYTSITGEQYF | TRBJ2-7 | . | . | TRBV9
TGCGCCAGCAGCTTGGGGCCGAATCAGCCCCAGCATTTT | CASSLGPNQPQHF | TRBJ1-5 | few | . | TRBV5-1
TGTGCCAGCAGGAGACGAGGACTGACAACGACTAGCGGGAGTCAAGAGACCCAGTACTTC | CASRRRGLTTTSGSQETQYF | TRBJ2-5 | . | TRBD2 | TRBV6-4
TGTGCCAGCAGTGAAATAGCTGGGGAGGGTAACTATGGCTACACCTTC | CASSEIAGEGNYGYTF | TRBJ1-2 | . | . | TRBV2
TGCGCCAGCAGCCAAGGGGAGGGGAACACTGAAGCTTTCTTT | CASSQGEGNTEAFF | TRBJ1-1 | . | . | TRBV4-3
TGTGCCAGCAGCCCCCAGGACGGGAGGGCTCGGGATGAGCAGTTCTTC | CASSPQDGRARDEQFF | TRBJ2-1 | once | TRBD2 | TRBV5-4
TGCGCCAGCAGCCAACTAGCGGGAGTTTACGAGCAGTACTTC | CASSQLAGVYEQYF | TRBJ2-7 | few | TRBD2 | TRBV4-1
TGTGCCAGCAGCACACCAGGGATCGGAACTAATGAAAAACTGTTTTTT | CASSTPGIGTNEKLFF | TRBJ1-4 | once | . | TRBV5-6
TGTGCCAGCCCTAGCGATACGCAGTATTTT | CASPSDTQYF | TRBJ2-3 | once | . | TRBV9
TGTGCCACCCGAGGGGACAGCTGGACAGATACGCAGTATTTT | CATRGDSWTDTQYF | TRBJ2-3 | . | TRBD1 | TRBV15
TGTGCCAGCAGCTCCGGACAGACCCGCACAGATACGCAGTATTTT | CASSSGQTRTDTQYF | TRBJ2-3 | . | . | TRBV7-3
TGCAGCGCGGAGACAGGGGGAGGGATAGAGCAGTTCTTC | CSAETGGGIEQFF | TRBJ2-1 | . | TRBD1 | TRBV29-1
TGTGCCAGCAGTGACCAGGGGTTCGGCTATGGCTACACCTTC | CASSDQGFGYGYTF | TRBJ1-2 | once | . | TRBV28
TGTGCCGCCAGACTAGCGGGAGGGCCGGCCTACGAGCAGTACTTC | CAARLAGGPAYEQYF | TRBJ2-7 | . | TRBD2 | TRBV30
TGTGCCAGCAGTAAGCGGGACGCCCAACCCTCCTACGAGCAGTACTTC | CASSKRDAQPSYEQYF | TRBJ2-7 | few | TRBD2 | TRBV6-6
TGTGCCAGCAGCCCAATTCTAACAGGGGGCTGGTATGGCTACACCTTC | CASSPILTGGWYGYTF | TRBJ1-2 | . | TRBD1 | TRBV6-6
TGCGCCAGCGAAGAAACAGGGGTTGATGGGCAGTTCTTC | CASEETGVDGQFF | TRBJ2-1 | . | TRBD1 | TRBV5-1
TGTGCCAGCAGTTTATCGCAGGCCTTACCACGAGAGGGCTACACCTTC | CASSLSQALPREGYTF | TRBJ1-2 | few | . | TRBV27
TGTGCCTGGAGTGCCGGGACTAGCGGAAGCTCCTACAATGAGCAGTTCTTC | CAWSAGTSGSSYNEQFF | TRBJ2-1 | . | TRBD2 | TRBV30
TGTGCCAGTAGAAGAGACAACTCTAACTATGGCTACACCTTC | CASRRDNSNYGYTF | TRBJ1-2 | . | . | TRBV19